This entry lists 22 T cell receptor beta chains sequenced from one sample in a study of human T cells and chemical hapten exposure. Time point: patch test 3, about 24 weeks after DPC sensitization. Treatment of the sample: therapeutic diphenylcyclopropenone sensitization with weekly scalp DPC. TCRdb reprocessed the RACE reads with MiXCR, giving one entry per CDR3 protein. The table has 95,000 to 150,000 distinct CDR3 sequences, approximately 10% seen once. The sample in question was whole blood, obtained in connection with sensitization to the hapten diphenylcyclopropenone (DPC). The receptors shown here come from a woman aged 50 to 60 with alopecia areata. Some clones in this sample may be carry-over from other donors' samples.

Many counts were recorded for this clonotype. This chain links TRBV2 with TRBJ2-3, with 11 positions matching TRBD2. Germline V CDR1 and CDR2: SNHLY, FYNNEI. This CDR3 is built from 16 residues. V was pared by 5 bases and J by 2 bases, with 6 bases of the junction left unmatched. The CDR3 region has the DNA TGTGCCAGCAGTCCCCGGACTAGCGGGTTCACAGATACGCAGTATTTT. Amino acid sequence: CASSPRTSGFTDTQYF.

The chain joins TRBV4-1 to TRBJ2-1; 12 bases align to TRBD2. Germline loops: CDR1 MGHRA, CDR2 YSYEKL. The CDR3 consists of 18 residues. V shed 1 base and J 10 bases; nucleotides not matched to a gene: 14. The CDR3 DNA reads TGCGCCAGCAGCCAAGGGACTAGCGGGGCCATCCTCCCGGGGGAGCAGTTCTTC. This translates into CASSQGTSGAILPGEQFF.

This clonotype occurred many times. The rearrangement joins TRBV5-6 to TRBJ1-5; no firm D call. The CDR3 totals 13 residues. CDR1 and CDR2 from the germline V gene are SGHDT and YYEEEE. V lost 1 base and J lost 0, with 2 bases in between. The CDR3 DNA is TGTGCCAGCAGCTTGAGTAGCAATCAGCCCCAGCATTTT. It codes for CASSLSSNQPQHF.

The table lists this clonotype with a count of one. The V call is TRBV19, the J call TRBJ2-5; D is unresolved. Deletions cut 3 bases from V and 5 bases from J, with 16 bases between. The CDR3 consists of 15 residues. Germline V gene lookup returns CDR1 LNHDA and CDR2 SQIVND (reference sequence). Here the CDR3 DNA reads TGTGCCAGTAGTATCGGACGTACGATGGTGGAGACCCAGTACTTC. Residues: CASSIGRTMVETQYF.

This clonotype was seen many times. The chain has TRBV7-9 and TRBJ2-3; perhaps TRBD2 as D (5 bases). V was shortened by 3 bases and J by 10 bases, with 14 bases between the two germline ends. The CDR3 contains 13 residues. The germline V gene encodes CDR1 SEHNR and CDR2 FQNEAQ (reference sequence). CDR3: CASSFNEGLPQYF. The CDR3 coding sequence is TGTGCCAGCAGCTTTAACGAGGGATTGCCGCAGTATTTT.

V usage is TRBV12-5 and J usage is TRBJ2-3; D is ambiguous. CDR1 and CDR2 from the germline V gene are LGHNT and FRNRAP. CDR3 size: 15 residues. V was shortened by 5 bases and J by 0 bases, with 12 bases between the two germline ends. The CDR3 sequence is CASGPLEFSTDTQYF. The CDR3 DNA sequence: TGTGCTAGTGGTCCCCTGGAATTTAGCACAGATACGCAGTATTTT.

This clonotype was recorded a few times. The chain links TRBV28 to TRBJ1-2; 10 nucleotides line up with TRBD1. The V and J ends lost 6 bases and 12 bases, in that order; junction bases with no gene match: 7. Germline-derived CDR1 and CDR2 are MDHEN and SYDVKM. The CDR3 runs to 12 residues. CDR3 sequence: CASRTGQGEDTF. As DNA, the CDR3 is TGTGCCAGCAGGACAGGACAGGGGGAAGACACCTTC.

J is TRBJ1-2 and V is TRBV5-4; 9 nucleotides match TRBD1. V lost 4 bases and J lost 5; bases outside the gene matches: 21. Germline V lookup: CDR1 SGHNT, CDR2 YYREEE (reference sequence). This CDR3 is 19 amino acids long. This CDR3 reads CASSRYHRGQREDRYGYTF. CDR3 nucleotide sequence: TGTGCCAGCAGCCGATACCACAGGGGGCAGCGCGAAGATAGATATGGCTACACCTTC.

There are a few counts of this clonotype. The CDR3 region is CSASVFGNQPQHF. The CDR3 nucleotides are TGCAGTGCTAGTGTTTTTGGCAATCAGCCCCAGCATTTT. The chain has TRBV20-1 and TRBJ1-5; D is unclear. The CDR3 covers 13 residues. Germline values: CDR1 DFQATT, CDR2 SNEGSKA (reference sequence). Between the trimmed V and J ends, which lost 3 bases and 2 bases, there was a span of 8 bases.

This clonotype has just a few counts. The chain recombines TRBV7-2 with TRBJ1-1; 10 bases map to TRBD1. J gave up 3 bases and V 5 bases, and 12 bases lay outside the gene matches. The length of the CDR3 is 17 residues. Germline loops: CDR1 SGHTA, CDR2 FQGNSA. In DNA form, the CDR3 reads TGTGCCAGCAGCCCACGACCCACCGGGACAGGGGACACTGAAGCTTTCTTT. It encodes CASSPRPTGTGDTEAFF.

This chain links TRBV13 with TRBJ2-3, with 8 bases fitting TRBD2. This CDR3 is 16 amino acids long. The germline CDR1 and CDR2 sequences are PRHDT and FYEKMQ (reference sequence). V gave up 5 bases and J gave up 2 bases; unmatched junction bases: 9. Written as DNA, the CDR3 is TGTGCCAGCAGCCCCTCAGCGGGAGCCCACACAGATACGCAGTATTTT. It is translated as CASSPSAGAHTDTQYF.

The chain employs TRBV7-2 and TRBJ1-1, with 9 nucleotides matching TRBD1. Looked up from germline, CDR1 is SGHTA and CDR2 is FQGNSA. The CDR3 sequence is 15 residues long. Trimming at V came to 1 base and at J to 7 bases, leaving 7 bases not matched to a gene. This chain's CDR3 is CASSLDGTGTREAFF. The CDR3 region has the DNA TGTGCCAGCAGCTTAGACGGGACAGGGACCCGTGAAGCTTTCTTT. Looking up the rest from reference TRBV7-2 and TRBJ1-1 gives the full variable domain: GAGVSQSPSNKVTEKGKDVELRCDPISGHTALYWYRQSLGQGLEFLIYFQGNSAPDKSGLPSDRFSAERTGGSVSTLTIQRTQQEDSAVYLCASSLDGTGTREAFFGQGTRLTVV.

The sample holds a few counts of this clonotype. In DNA form, the CDR3 reads TGCAGCGTCGCAAGGGATAGCAATCAGCCCCAGCATTTT. Translation: CSVARDSNQPQHF. V usage is TRBV29-1 and J usage is TRBJ1-5; D gene ambiguous. Germline V gene sequence: CDR1 SQVTM, CDR2 ANQGSEA. This CDR3 is built from 13 residues. V was clipped by 6 bases and J by 0 bases, with 9 bases between them.

V usage is TRBV28 and J usage is TRBJ1-4; perhaps TRBD1 as D (5 bases). CDR3 length: 16 residues. Germline V gene lookup returns CDR1 MDHEN and CDR2 SYDVKM. V gave up 6 bases and J gave up 12 bases, with 26 bases separating them. DNA for the CDR3: TGTGCCAGCAGACCCCCCAAGGGACGAATGTTTGTAGAACTGTTTTTT. Its protein product is CASRPPKGRMFVELFF.

This clonotype was seen more than once but under ten times. The chain employs TRBV5-6 and TRBJ1-5, with D tentatively TRBD1 (5 bases). Trimming cost V 4 bases and J 1 base, with 15 bases left between them. The CDR3 contains 16 residues. From germline, CDR1 is SGHDT and CDR2 YYEEEE. The CDR3 sequence is CASSLGTLRSNQPQHF. The CDR3 bases are TGTGCCAGCAGCCTCGGGACCCTGAGGAGCAATCAGCCCCAGCATTTT.

This chain links TRBV29-1 with TRBJ1-4; a weak D match, TRBD1 (5 bases). V was pared by 7 bases and J by 5 bases, with 11 bases between. This CDR3 comprises 12 residues. From germline, CDR1 is SQVTM and CDR2 ANQGSEA. The CDR3: CSAGRGNEKLFF. The CDR3 DNA follows: TGCAGCGCGGGACGTGGAAATGAAAAACTGTTTTTT.

The table lists this clonotype with a few counts. This rearrangement joins TRBV5-1 to TRBJ1-2, with 7 bases that match TRBD1. V shed 5 bases and J 4 bases; nucleotides not matched to a gene: 11. Germline CDR1 reads SGHRS; CDR2 reads YFSETQ. The length of the CDR3 is 15 residues. Here the CDR3 reads CASREGTATTYGYTF. As DNA, the CDR3 is TGCGCCAGCAGAGAGGGGACAGCCACTACCTATGGCTACACCTTC.

This clonotype was counted only a few times. The CDR3 spells CASSVEVASSTDTQYF. The CDR3, as DNA: TGTGCCAGCAGCGTAGAGGTAGCGTCTAGCACAGATACGCAGTATTTT. The V and J genes are TRBV9 and TRBJ2-3; D is perhaps TRBD2 (5 bases). The CDR3 has 16 residues. Germline CDR1 reads SGDLS; CDR2 reads YYNGEE. V lost 0 bases, J lost 0 bases, and 11 bases lay in between.

V usage is TRBV29-1 and J usage is TRBJ2-1; D is undetermined. Trimming pared 8 bases from V and 1 base from J, leaving 12 bases between. This CDR3 is built from 13 residues. In germline, CDR1 is SQVTM, CDR2 ANQGSEA. This chain's CDR3 is CSPRFGSYNEQFF. The CDR3 DNA is TGCAGCCCCCGCTTCGGATCCTACAATGAGCAGTTCTTC.

The sample holds a few counts of this clonotype. V usage is TRBV20-1 and J usage is TRBJ2-3, with 9 bases lining up with TRBD1. The germline gives CDR1 DFQATT, CDR2 SNEGSKA (reference sequence). This CDR3 is 16 amino acids long. J gave up 0 bases and V 6 bases, and 10 bases lay outside the gene matches. The CDR3 coding sequence is TGCAGTGCCAGTACCACAGGGGGCTATAGCACAGATACGCAGTATTTT. Its translation is CSASTTGGYSTDTQYF.

The CDR3 reads CSARDIRTQSYNEQFF. The CDR3 region has the DNA TGCAGTGCTAGAGATATCCGGACACAATCCTACAATGAGCAGTTCTTC. The chain is built from TRBV20-1 and TRBJ2-1, with a tentative D call TRBD1 (5 bases). Germline V gives CDR1 DFQATT, CDR2 SNEGSKA (reference sequence). The V end was cut by 0 bases, the J end by 1 base, with 13 bases between. The CDR3 loop spans 16 amino acids.

The chain employs TRBV21-1 and TRBJ1-5; TRBD1 was called by the table and not checked on the DNA. TRBV21-1 is labeled a pseudogene. CDR3 size: 15 residues. The CDR3 region has the DNA TGTGCCAGCAGCACCCCCAGGGAAAGCAATAAGCCCCAGCATTTT. Its protein is CASSTPRESNKPQHF.